This T cell receptor beta chain emerged from a study of shared clonotypes between healthy human individuals. The CDR3 totals 13 residues. Trimming cost V 0 bases and J 6 bases, with 9 bases left between them. Germline lookup yields CDR1 SGHDT and CDR2 YYEEEE. Points from the study as a whole: The low donor count limited represented genetic and exposure-history diversity.

This clone was detected a few times. No antigen is known for it. Data came from immunoSEQ multiplex PCR; TCRdb stores just in-frame clones and leaves some out. In the table there are fewer than 650,000 clones, 75% to 85% of which are singletons. The sequenced material came from PBMCs. The V and J genes are TRBV5-6 and TRBJ1-1; D remains unclear. This clonotype originated in a woman between 40 and 55 years old in good health. Some clones in this sample may be carry-over from other donors' samples. In DNA form, the CDR3 reads TGTGCCAGCAGCTTGGGACCACGCGCTGAAGCTTTCTTT. Translation: CASSLGPRAEAFF.